This is a list of T cell receptor beta chains from one sample in a study of blood T cell repertoires in COVID-19. The data were produced by immunoSEQ multiplex PCR, yet TCRdb's version contains in-frame clones alone and is incomplete. The repertoire holds approximately 150,000 clones, with 84% as singletons. Input material: peripheral blood. The receptors derive from a man aged 25-40 years with COVID-19, enrolled during active disease. CDR3s include the opening cysteine and the closing phenylalanine or tryptophan. Each record gives: D gene, V gene, clone size, CDR3 length, J gene, CDR3 protein, CDR3 DNA. A D gene is named only where the DNA matches it firmly. Size is stated for part of the rows, as once, few or many counts, or as a class when the clone is expanded.

NA	TRBV10-2	NA	13	TRBJ2-3	CASSAGSVNTQYF	TGCGCCAGCAGTGCCGGGAGTGTAAATACGCAGTATTTT
NA	TRBV11-2	NA	13	TRBJ2-1	CASSYGGGGEQFF	TGTGCCAGCAGCTATGGGGGCGGGGGTGAGCAGTTCTTC
TRBD2	TRBV19	NA	16	TRBJ2-1	CASSIPSGRAVNEQFF	TGTGCCAGTAGTATCCCAAGCGGGAGGGCCGTCAATGAGCAGTTCTTC
NA	TRBV29-1	few	12	TRBJ2-1	CSVEDQYNEQFF	TGCAGCGTTGAAGATCAATACAATGAGCAGTTCTTC
NA	TRBV6-2/TRBV6-3	medium-sized	13	TRBJ1-1	CASSSPQNFKAFF	TGTGCCAGCAGTTCCCCACAGAACTTCAAAGCTTTCTTT
NA	TRBV9	NA	14	TRBJ2-5	CASSVGQSQETQYF	TGTGCCAGCAGCGTAGGACAATCCCAAGAGACCCAGTACTTC
TRBD2	TRBV7-2	NA	14	TRBJ2-7	CASSLRAASGLGYF	TGTGCCAGCAGCTTAAGGGCCGCTAGCGGGCTTGGGTACTTC
TRBD1	TRBV4-3	few	16	TRBJ1-3	CASSQGPQGEGNTIYF	TGCGCCAGCAGCCAAGGTCCACAGGGGGAAGGAAACACCATATATTTT
TRBD1	TRBV7-2	NA	14	TRBJ2-7	CASSYTGGRDEQYF	TGTGCCAGCAGCTACACAGGGGGTCGGGACGAGCAGTACTTC
NA	TRBV19	NA	15	TRBJ2-1	CASNRGSSSYNEQFF	TGTGCCAGTAATCGAGGTTCTAGCTCCTACAATGAGCAGTTCTTC
TRBD1	TRBV7-9	NA	18	TRBJ1-1	CASSLMKSDRPLTHGAFF	TGTGCCAGCAGCTTAATGAAATCGGACAGGCCGCTGACACACGGAGCTTTCTTT
NA	TRBV6-6	NA	13	TRBJ2-7	CASSYGGRNEQYF	TGTGCCAGCAGTTACGGGGGGAGGAACGAGCAGTACTTC
NA	TRBV28	few	16	TRBJ2-7	CASSSPDLPFEVEQYF	TGTGCCAGCAGTTCTCCCGACCTGCCCTTTGAGGTCGAGCAGTACTTC
TRBD1	TRBV5-8	once	15	TRBJ1-5	CASSLWIQGAQPQHF	TGTGCCAGCAGCTTGTGGATACAGGGGGCCCAGCCCCAGCATTTT
TRBD1	TRBV3-1/TRBV3-2	NA	18	TRBJ1-4	CASSQDFRAGGTNEKLFF	TGTGCCAGCAGCCAAGATTTCAGGGCAGGGGGCACTAATGAAAAACTGTTTTTT
NA	TRBV5-6	NA	12	TRBJ2-7	CASSLSSSEQYF	TGTGCCAGCAGCTTGTCTAGCAGCGAGCAGTACTTC
TRBD2	TRBV11-2	NA	13	TRBJ2-7	CASIGRETYEQYF	TGTGCCAGCATTGGGCGGGAGACCTACGAGCAGTACTTC
TRBD1	TRBV9	once	15	TRBJ1-1	CASSSTGTGGTEAFF	TGTGCCAGCAGCTCCACCGGGACAGGGGGCACTGAAGCTTTCTTT
NA	TRBV6-5	NA	14	TRBJ2-7	CASTDKGLSYEQYF	TGTGCCAGCACCGACAAGGGACTCTCATACGAGCAGTACTTC
TRBD2	TRBV24-1	once	19	TRBJ2-3	CATSDYPGTSGRAGDTQYF	TGTGCCACCAGTGATTATCCCGGGACTAGCGGGAGGGCCGGAGATACGCAGTATTTT
NA	TRBV10-3	NA	13	TRBJ2-1	CAISLRSYNEQFF	TGTGCCATCAGTCTGCGGTCCTACAATGAGCAGTTCTTC
TRBD2	TRBV4-3	NA	15	TRBJ2-1	CASSRTSGEINEQFF	TGCGCCAGCAGCCGCACTAGCGGGGAAATCAATGAGCAGTTCTTC
NA	TRBV15	NA	13	TRBJ2-1	CATSRDFGGEQFF	TGTGCCACCAGCAGAGATTTTGGAGGTGAGCAGTTCTTC
NA	TRBV9	NA	14	TRBJ1-4	CASSDRGGDEKLFF	TGTGCCAGCAGCGACCGGGGAGGGGATGAAAAACTGTTTTTT
NA	TRBV5-6	NA	12	TRBJ2-7	CASSLAGREQYF	TGTGCCAGCAGCTTAGCGGGTCGGGAGCAGTACTTC
NA	TRBV10-3	NA	14	TRBJ1-1	CAMRSDSRNTEAFF	TGTGCCATGCGGTCTGACAGCCGTAACACTGAAGCTTTCTTT
NA	TRBV19	NA	16	TRBJ2-2	CASSIPQGIGTGELFF	TGTGCCAGTAGTATCCCCCAGGGGATAGGCACCGGGGAGCTGTTTTTT
TRBD2	TRBV5-4	NA	14	TRBJ2-7	CASSFGTTRYEQYF	TGTGCCAGCAGCTTTGGGACTACCCGATACGAGCAGTACTTC
NA	TRBV19	NA	14	TRBJ2-2	CASSIGRESGELFF	TGTGCCAGTAGTATAGGGAGGGAATCCGGGGAGCTGTTTTTT
NA	TRBV19	NA	16	TRBJ1-4	CASTPGRARLNEKLFF	TGTGCCAGTACCCCGGGCAGGGCGCGCCTTAATGAAAAACTGTTTTTT
TRBD2	TRBV11-2	NA	15	TRBJ2-5	CASTYGTSGTETQYF	TGTGCCAGCACCTACGGGACTAGCGGTACGGAGACCCAGTACTTC
NA	TRBV4-2	NA	17	TRBJ2-7	CASSQVFSRVGVGEQYF	TGTGCCAGCAGCCAAGTCTTCAGCAGGGTCGGAGTAGGCGAGCAGTACTTC
TRBD2	TRBV24-1	NA	15	TRBJ2-7	CATSASGTSGGRQYF	TGTGCCACCAGTGCTTCCGGGACTAGCGGAGGGCGGCAGTACTTC
NA	TRBV5-1	NA	13	TRBJ2-1	CASSRRAYNEQFF	TGCGCCAGCTCGAGGAGGGCGTACAATGAGCAGTTCTTC
NA	TRBV5-1	few	11	TRBJ2-2	CASSLDRELFF	TGCGCCAGCAGCTTGGATAGGGAGCTGTTTTTT
TRBD1	TRBV28	NA	17	TRBJ1-5	CASSHLLQGAPSQPQHF	TGTGCCAGCAGTCATCTCCTACAGGGGGCACCGTCTCAGCCCCAGCATTTT
NA	TRBV28	once	15	TRBJ1-2	CASSLSGAWGYGYTF	TGTGCCAGCAGTTTAAGCGGGGCTTGGGGCTATGGCTACACCTTC
TRBD1	TRBV15	NA	16	TRBJ1-2	CATSRYSGTGGYGYTF	TGTGCCACCAGCCGGTATTCCGGGACAGGGGGCTATGGCTACACCTTC
TRBD2	TRBV24-1	few	13	TRBJ2-5	CATSGGGQETQYF	TGTGCCACCAGTGGCGGGGGACAAGAGACCCAGTACTTC
TRBD1	TRBV10-3	NA	13	TRBJ1-5	CATRGQGYQPQHF	TGTGCCACGAGGGGACAGGGGTATCAGCCCCAGCATTTT
TRBD2	TRBV10-1	NA	17	TRBJ2-5	CASSEGLAGGLGETQYF	TGCGCCAGCAGTGAGGGACTAGCGGGAGGGCTCGGGGAGACCCAGTACTTC
NA	TRBV29-1	NA	13	TRBJ2-5	CSAGNRAYETQYF	TGCAGCGCGGGTAACAGGGCCTATGAGACCCAGTACTTC
TRBD1	TRBV9	NA	15	TRBJ2-1	CASSPPDRDGEEQFF	TGTGCCAGCAGCCCCCCGGACAGGGATGGGGAAGAGCAGTTCTTC
TRBD2	TRBV27	NA	13	TRBJ2-1	CASSFPSGRRQFF	TGTGCCAGCAGTTTCCCAAGCGGGAGACGGCAGTTCTTC
NA	TRBV19	NA	13	TRBJ1-1	CASNQDPGTEAFF	TGTGCCAGTAATCAGGACCCGGGGACTGAAGCTTTCTTT
NA	TRBV12-1	NA	11	TRBJ2-4	CASSVPGLGYF	TGTGCCAGCAGCGTGCCTGGGCTTGGGTACTTC
TRBD1	TRBV15	NA	16	TRBJ2-2	CATSRRGQGAIGELFF	TGTGCCACCAGCAGACGGGGACAGGGGGCGATCGGGGAGCTGTTTTTT
NA	TRBV9	NA	15	TRBJ1-1	CASSVGGAVNTEAFF	TGTGCCAGCAGCGTAGGGGGCGCGGTGAACACTGAAGCTTTCTTT
TRBD1	TRBV7-9	few	12	TRBJ2-7	CASSSDRGRKYF	TGTGCCAGCAGCTCGGACAGGGGGCGAAAGTACTTC
NA	TRBV7-2	once	14	TRBJ2-7	CASSPPGVPYEQYF	TGTGCCAGCAGCCCTCCGGGGGTCCCCTACGAGCAGTACTTC
NA	TRBV12-3/TRBV12-4	NA	13	TRBJ2-7	CASSLQVPYEQYF	TGTGCCAGCAGTCTACAGGTCCCCTACGAGCAGTACTTC